This TCR beta chain was sequenced for a study of PD-1 blockade in classical Hodgkin lymphoma. Study-level information: Patients had nivolumab dosed at 3 mg/kg, delivered intravenously every 2 weeks. Study conclusions and caveats: Although disease activity or prior therapy may be involved, causes of the repertoire differences remain undefined. Baseline diversity was lower in partial responders and progressors than complete responders. Significantly greater TCR diversity emerged by C4D1 in CD4+ cells but not CD8+ cells.

Concerning this clone: Its antigen remains unknown.

Some clones are missing from TCRdb's copy, which holds only in-frame ones; the method was immunoSEQ multiplex PCR. Here the sample spans about 37,000 clones, approximately 82% being singletons. The patients all showed relapse after autologous stem cell transplantation, while their brentuximab vedotin exposure varied. The sample here was peripheral blood mononuclear cells (PBMCs), taken before the second cycle of nivolumab. This clonotype originated in a human donor with classical Hodgkin lymphoma.

In DNA, the CDR3 is TGCGCCAGCAGCTTGTCGCCTAGCGGGGTAGAGCAGTACTTC. Protein sequence: CASSLSPSGVEQYF. The chain joins TRBV5-1 to TRBJ2-5; 9 bases fit TRBD2. The germline V gene has CDR1 SGHRS and CDR2 YFSETQ. Losses at the gene ends were 1 base for V and 11 bases for J; bases not matched to a gene: 9. The CDR3 totals 14 residues.